This T cell receptor beta chain was captured in a study of T-cell memory formation after mild COVID-19. TCRdb used MiXCR to reprocess the 5' RACE reads, holding one entry per CDR3 protein. The repertoire consists of roughly 450,000 distinct CDR3 sequences, with around a sixth occurring once and the leading ten covering around an eighth. Sequenced: PBMCs or a T cell subset sorted from them (not recorded which). The clonotype was recovered from an adult woman who had mild COVID-19 (a few samples of this study predate the infection). Cell type and time point are not known.

The CDR3 coding sequence is TGTGCCAGCAGTTTAGCGCGTGGGGGTCAGGGTTGGACCTACGAGCAGTACTTC. Encoded protein: CASSLARGGQGWTYEQYF. The rearrangement links TRBV12-3 or TRBV12-4 to TRBJ2-7; TRBD1 or TRBD2 may be the D gene (5 bases each). The V end lost 0 bases, the J end lost 2 bases, and 20 bases lay between the germline ends. This CDR3 region has 18 residues.